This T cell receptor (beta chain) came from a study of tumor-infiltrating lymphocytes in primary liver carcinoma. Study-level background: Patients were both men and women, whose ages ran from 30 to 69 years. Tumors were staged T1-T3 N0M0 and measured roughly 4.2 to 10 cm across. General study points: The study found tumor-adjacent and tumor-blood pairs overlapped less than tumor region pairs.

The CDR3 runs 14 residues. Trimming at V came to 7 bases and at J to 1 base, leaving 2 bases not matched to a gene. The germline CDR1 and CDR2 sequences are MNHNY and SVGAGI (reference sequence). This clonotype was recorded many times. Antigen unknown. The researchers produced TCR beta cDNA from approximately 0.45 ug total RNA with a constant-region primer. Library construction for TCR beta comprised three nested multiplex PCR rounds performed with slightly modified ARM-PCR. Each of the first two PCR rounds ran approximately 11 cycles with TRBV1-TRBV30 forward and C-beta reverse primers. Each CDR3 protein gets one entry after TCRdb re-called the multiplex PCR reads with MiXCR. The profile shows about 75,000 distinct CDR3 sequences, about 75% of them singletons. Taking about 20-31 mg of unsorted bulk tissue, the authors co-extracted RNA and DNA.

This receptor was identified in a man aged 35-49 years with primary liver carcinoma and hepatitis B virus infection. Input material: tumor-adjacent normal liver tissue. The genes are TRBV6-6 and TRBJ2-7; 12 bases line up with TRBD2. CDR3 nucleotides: TGTGCCAGCACCGGACTAGCGGGGTCCTACGAGCAGTACTTC. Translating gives CASTGLAGSYEQYF.